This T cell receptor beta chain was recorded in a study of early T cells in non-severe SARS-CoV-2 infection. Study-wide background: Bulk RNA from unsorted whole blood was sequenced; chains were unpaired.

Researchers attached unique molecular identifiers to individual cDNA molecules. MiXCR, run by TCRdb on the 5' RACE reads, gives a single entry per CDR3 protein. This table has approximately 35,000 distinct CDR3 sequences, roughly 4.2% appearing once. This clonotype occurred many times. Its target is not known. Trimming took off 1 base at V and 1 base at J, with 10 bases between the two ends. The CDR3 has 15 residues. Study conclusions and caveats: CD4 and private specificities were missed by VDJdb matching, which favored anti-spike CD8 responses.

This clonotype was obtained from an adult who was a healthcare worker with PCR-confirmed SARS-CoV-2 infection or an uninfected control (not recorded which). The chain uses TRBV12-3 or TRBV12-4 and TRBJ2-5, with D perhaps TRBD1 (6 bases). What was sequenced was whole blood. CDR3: CASSLVGQIQETQYF. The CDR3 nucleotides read TGTGCCAGCAGTTTAGTAGGACAGATCCAAGAGACCCAGTACTTC.